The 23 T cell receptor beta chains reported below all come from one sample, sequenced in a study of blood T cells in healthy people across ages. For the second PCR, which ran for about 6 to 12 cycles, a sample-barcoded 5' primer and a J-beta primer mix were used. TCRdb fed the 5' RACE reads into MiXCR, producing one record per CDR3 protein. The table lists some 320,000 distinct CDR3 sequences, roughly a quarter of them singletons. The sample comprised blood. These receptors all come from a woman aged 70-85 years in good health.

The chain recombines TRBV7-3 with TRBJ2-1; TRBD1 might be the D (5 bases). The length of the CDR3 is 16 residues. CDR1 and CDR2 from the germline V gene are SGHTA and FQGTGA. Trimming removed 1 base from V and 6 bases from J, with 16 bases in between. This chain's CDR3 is CASSLISGQGINEQFF. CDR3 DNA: TGTGCCAGCAGCTTAATTTCTGGGCAGGGCATCAATGAGCAGTTCTTC.

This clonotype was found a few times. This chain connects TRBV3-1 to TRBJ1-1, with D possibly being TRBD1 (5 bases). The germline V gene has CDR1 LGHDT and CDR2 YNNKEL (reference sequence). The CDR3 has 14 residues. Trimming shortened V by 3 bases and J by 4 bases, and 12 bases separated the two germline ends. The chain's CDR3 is CASSQAGRGTEAFF. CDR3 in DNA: TGTGCCAGCAGCCAGGCGGGACGCGGCACTGAAGCTTTCTTT.

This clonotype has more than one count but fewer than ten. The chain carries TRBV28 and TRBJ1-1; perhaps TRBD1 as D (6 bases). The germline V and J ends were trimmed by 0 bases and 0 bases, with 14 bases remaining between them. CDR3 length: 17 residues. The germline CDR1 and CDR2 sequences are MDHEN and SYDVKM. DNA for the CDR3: TGTGCCAGCAGTTTATGGGGGGGACAAGTCATGAACACTGAAGCTTTCTTT. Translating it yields CASSLWGGQVMNTEAFF. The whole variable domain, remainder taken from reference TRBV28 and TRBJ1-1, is DVKVTQSSRYLVKRTGEKVFLECVQDMDHENMFWYRQDPGLGLRLIYFSYDVKMKEKGDIPEGYSVSREKKERFSLILESASTNQTSMYLCASSLWGGQVMNTEAFFGQGTRLTVV.

CDR3 region: CASSLKPKSEKLFF. The CDR3 nucleotides are TGTGCCAGCAGCTTAAAGCCCAAGAGTGAAAAACTGTTTTTT. The chain employs TRBV7-3 and TRBJ1-4; D remains unclear. CDR1 is SGHTA, CDR2 FQGTGA, per germline. The CDR3 runs to 14 residues. Trimming pared 1 base from V and 7 bases from J, leaving 10 bases between.

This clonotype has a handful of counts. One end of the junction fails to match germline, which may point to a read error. CDR3 protein: CASSLDSAQGSQETLYF. The CDR3 DNA reads TGCGCCAGCAGCTTGGACAGCGCTCAGGGGAGCCAAGAGACCCTGTACTTC. The chain is built from TRBV5-1 and TRBJ2-5; D may be TRBD1 (6 bases). Germline CDR1 reads SGHRS; CDR2 reads YFSETQ. The CDR3 is 17 residues long.

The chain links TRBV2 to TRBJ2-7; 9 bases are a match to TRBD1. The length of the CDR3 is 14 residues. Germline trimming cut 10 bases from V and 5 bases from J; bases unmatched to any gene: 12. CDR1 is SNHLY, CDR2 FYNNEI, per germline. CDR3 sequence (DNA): TGTGCCACACAAAGGACTCGGGACAGGGACGAGCAGTACTTC. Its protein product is CATQRTRDRDEQYF.

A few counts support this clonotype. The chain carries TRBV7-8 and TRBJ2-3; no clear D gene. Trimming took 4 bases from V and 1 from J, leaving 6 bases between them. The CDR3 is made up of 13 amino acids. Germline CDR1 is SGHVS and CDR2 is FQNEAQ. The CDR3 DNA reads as TGTGCCAGCAGCTCTACTGGCACAGATACGCAGTATTTT. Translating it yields CASSSTGTDTQYF.

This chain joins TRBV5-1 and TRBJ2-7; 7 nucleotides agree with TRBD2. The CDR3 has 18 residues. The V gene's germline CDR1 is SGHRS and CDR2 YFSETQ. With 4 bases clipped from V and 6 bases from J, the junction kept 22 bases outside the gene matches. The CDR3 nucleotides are TGCGCCAGCAGCCCATGGGGGGGACTGAAATTAATCGACGGCGAGCAGTACTTC. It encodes CASSPWGGLKLIDGEQYF.

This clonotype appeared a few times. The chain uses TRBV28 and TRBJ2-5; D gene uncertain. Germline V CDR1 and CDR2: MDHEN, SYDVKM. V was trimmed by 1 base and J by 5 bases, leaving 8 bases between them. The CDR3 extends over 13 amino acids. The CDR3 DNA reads TGTGCCAGCAGTTTATTAGGTTTGGAGACCCAGTACTTC. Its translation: CASSLLGLETQYF.

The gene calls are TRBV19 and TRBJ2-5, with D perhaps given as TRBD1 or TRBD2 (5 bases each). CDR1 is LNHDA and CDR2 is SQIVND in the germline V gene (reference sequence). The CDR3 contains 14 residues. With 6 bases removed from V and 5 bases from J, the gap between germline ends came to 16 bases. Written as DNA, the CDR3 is TGTGCCAGTAGGAGTTACGGGACCCTTGAGACCCAGTACTTC. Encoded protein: CASRSYGTLETQYF.

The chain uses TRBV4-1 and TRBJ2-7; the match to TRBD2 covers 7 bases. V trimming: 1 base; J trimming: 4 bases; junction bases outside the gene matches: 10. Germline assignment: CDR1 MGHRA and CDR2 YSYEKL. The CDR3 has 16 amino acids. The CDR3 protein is CASSQVAAGSFYEQYF. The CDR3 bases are TGCGCCAGCAGCCAAGTCGCAGCGGGAAGTTTTTACGAGCAGTACTTC.

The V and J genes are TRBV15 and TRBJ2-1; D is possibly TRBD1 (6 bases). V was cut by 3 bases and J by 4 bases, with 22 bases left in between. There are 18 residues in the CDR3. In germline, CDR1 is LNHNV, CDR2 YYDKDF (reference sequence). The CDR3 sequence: CATSSVGARQIRYNEQFF. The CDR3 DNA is TGTGCCACCAGCAGTGTGGGGGCTAGACAGATCCGATACAATGAGCAGTTCTTC. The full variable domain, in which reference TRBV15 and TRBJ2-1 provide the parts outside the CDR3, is DAMVIQNPRYQVTQFGKPVTLSCSQTLNHNVMYWYQQKSSQAPKLLFHYYDKDFNNEADTPDNFQSRRPNTSFCFLDIRSPGLGDTAMYLCATSSVGARQIRYNEQFFGPGTRLTVL.

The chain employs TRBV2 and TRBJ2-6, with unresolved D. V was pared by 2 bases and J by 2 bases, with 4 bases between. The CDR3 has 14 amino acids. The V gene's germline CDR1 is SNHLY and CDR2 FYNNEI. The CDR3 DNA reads TGTGCCAGCAGTGAATTGGCTGGGGCCAACGTCCTGACTTTC. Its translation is CASSELAGANVLTF.

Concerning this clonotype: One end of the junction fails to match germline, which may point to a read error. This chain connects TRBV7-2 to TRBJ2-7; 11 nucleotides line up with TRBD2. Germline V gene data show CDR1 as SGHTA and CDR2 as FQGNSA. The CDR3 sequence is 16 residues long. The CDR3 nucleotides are TGTGCCAGCGGCTTAGGGACTAGCGGCCCTCTTTACGAGCAGTACTTC. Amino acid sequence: CASGLGTSGPLYEQYF.

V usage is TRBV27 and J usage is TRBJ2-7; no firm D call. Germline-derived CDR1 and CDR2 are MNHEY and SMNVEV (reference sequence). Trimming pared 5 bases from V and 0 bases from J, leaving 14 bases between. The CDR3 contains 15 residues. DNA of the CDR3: TGTGCCAGCAGTCCCATACGAGAGCCCTCCTACGAGCAGTACTTC. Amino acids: CASSPIREPSYEQYF.

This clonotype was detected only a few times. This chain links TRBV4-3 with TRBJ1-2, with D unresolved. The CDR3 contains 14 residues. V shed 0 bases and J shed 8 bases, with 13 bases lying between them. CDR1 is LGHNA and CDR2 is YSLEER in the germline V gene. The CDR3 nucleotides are TGCGCCAGCAGCCAAGATCGGGAAGCGCGAGGCTACACCTTC. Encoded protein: CASSQDREARGYTF.

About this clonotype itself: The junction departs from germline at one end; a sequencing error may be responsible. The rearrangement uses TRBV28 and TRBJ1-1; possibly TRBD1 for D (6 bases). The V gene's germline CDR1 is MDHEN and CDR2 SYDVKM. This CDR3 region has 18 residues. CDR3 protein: CTSSLYSLGWDKNTEAFF. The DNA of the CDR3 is TGTACCAGCAGTTTGTATTCACTCGGATGGGACAAGAACACTGAAGCTTTCTTT.

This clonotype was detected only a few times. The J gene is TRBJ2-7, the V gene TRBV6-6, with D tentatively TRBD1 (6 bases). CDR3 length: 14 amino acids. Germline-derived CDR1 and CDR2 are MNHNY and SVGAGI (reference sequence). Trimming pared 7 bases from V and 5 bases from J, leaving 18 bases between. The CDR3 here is CASIQTGSSHEQYF. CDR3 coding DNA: TGTGCCAGCATACAAACAGGGTCTTCCCACGAGCAGTACTTC.

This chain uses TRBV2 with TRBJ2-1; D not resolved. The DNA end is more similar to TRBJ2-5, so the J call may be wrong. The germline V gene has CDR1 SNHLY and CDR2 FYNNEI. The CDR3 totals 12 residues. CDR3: CASRPEAQTQYF. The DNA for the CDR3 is TGTGCCAGCAGACCCGAGGCCCAGACCCAGTACTTC.

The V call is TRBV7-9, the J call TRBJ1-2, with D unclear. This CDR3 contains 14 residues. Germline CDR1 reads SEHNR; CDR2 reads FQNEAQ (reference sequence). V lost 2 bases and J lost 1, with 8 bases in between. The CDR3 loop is CASSLPEDNYGYTF. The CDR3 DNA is TGTGCCAGCAGCTTACCAGAAGATAACTATGGCTACACCTTC.

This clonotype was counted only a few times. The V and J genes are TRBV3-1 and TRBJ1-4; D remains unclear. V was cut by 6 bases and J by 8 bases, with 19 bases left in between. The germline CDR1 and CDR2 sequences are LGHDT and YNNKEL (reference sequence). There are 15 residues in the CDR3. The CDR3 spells CASRRDRAEGEKLFF. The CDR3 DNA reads TGTGCCAGCAGGAGAGACCGAGCTGAAGGGGAAAAACTGTTTTTT.

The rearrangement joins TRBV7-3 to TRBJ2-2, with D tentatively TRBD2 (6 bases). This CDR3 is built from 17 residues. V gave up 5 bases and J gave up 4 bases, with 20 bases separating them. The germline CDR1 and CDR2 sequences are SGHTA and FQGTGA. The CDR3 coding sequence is TGTGCCAGCAGCCGGGCCCGTAGTAGCGGACCCACCGGGGAGCTGTTTTTT. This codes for CASSRARSSGPTGELFF.

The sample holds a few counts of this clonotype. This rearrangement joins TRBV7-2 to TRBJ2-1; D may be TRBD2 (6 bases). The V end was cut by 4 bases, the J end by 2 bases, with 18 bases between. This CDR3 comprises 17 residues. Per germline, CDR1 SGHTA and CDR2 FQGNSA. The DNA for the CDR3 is TGTGCCAGCAGCTGGGGGTTCGGGAGCCGTACCTACAATGAGCAGTTCTTC. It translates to CASSWGFGSRTYNEQFF.